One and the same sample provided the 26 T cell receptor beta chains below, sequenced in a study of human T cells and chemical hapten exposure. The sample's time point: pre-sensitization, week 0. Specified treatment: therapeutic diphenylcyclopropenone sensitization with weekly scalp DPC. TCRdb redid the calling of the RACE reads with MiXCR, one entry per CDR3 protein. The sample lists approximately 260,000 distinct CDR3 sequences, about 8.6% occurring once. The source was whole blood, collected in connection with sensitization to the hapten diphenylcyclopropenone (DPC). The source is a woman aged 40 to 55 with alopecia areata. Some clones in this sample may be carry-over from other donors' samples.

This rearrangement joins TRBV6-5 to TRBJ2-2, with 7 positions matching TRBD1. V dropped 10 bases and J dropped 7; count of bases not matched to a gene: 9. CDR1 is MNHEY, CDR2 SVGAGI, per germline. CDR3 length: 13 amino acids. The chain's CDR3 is CATQGTPGGELFF. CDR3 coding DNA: TGTGCCACACAGGGGACACCCGGCGGGGAGCTGTTTTTT.

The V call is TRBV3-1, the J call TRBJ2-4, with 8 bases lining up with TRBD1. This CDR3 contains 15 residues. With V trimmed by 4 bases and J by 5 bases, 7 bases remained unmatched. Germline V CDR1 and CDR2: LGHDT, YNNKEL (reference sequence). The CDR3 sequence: CASSLRTGLQNIQYF. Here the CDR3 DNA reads TGTGCCAGCAGCCTTCGGACAGGGTTACAAAACATTCAGTACTTC.

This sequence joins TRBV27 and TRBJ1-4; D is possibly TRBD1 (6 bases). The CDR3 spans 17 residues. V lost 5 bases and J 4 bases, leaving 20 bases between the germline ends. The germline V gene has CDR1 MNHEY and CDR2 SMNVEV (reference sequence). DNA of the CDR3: TGTGCCAGCAGTCTCAGAGGGGGGAAGCGGATTAATGAAAAACTGTTTTTT. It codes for CASSLRGGKRINEKLFF.

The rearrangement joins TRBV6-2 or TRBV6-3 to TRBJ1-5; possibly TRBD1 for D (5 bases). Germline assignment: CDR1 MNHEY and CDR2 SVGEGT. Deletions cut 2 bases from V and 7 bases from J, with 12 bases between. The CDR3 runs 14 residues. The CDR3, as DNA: TGTGCCAGCAGTTACAGGGCAGGGCGGCAGCCCCAGCATTTT. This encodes CASSYRAGRQPQHF.

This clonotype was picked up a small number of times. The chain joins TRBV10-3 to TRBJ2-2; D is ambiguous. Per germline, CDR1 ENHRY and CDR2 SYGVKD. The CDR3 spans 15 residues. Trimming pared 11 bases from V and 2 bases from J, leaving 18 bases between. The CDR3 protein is CAARPGSTNTGELFF. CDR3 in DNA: TGTGCCGCCCGCCCAGGCTCAACAAACACCGGGGAGCTGTTTTTT.

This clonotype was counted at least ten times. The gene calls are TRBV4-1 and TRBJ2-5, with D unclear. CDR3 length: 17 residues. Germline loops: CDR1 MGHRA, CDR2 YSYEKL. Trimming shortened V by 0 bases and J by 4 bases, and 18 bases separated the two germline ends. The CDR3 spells CASSQDFIRGSRETQYF. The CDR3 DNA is TGCGCCAGCAGCCAAGATTTCATTCGTGGTTCTCGAGAGACCCAGTACTTC.

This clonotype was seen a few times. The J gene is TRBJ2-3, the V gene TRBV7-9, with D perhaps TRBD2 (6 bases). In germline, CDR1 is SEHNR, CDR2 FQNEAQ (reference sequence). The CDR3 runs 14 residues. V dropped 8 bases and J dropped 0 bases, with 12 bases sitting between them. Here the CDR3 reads CASVRGTSTDTQYF. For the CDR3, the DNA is TGTGCCAGCGTTCGGGGGACTAGCACAGATACGCAGTATTTT.

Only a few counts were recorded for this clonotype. CDR3 DNA sequence: TGCGCCAGCAGCCAGGAAGGGATGCCAGGGGGTACCTACGAGCAGTACTTC. Translated: CASSQEGMPGGTYEQYF. This rearrangement joins TRBV4-3 to TRBJ2-7, with TRBD1 matching over 7 bases. J lost 2 bases, V lost 3 bases, and 13 bases had no gene match. The V gene's germline CDR1 is LGHNA and CDR2 YSLEER. This CDR3 comprises 17 residues.

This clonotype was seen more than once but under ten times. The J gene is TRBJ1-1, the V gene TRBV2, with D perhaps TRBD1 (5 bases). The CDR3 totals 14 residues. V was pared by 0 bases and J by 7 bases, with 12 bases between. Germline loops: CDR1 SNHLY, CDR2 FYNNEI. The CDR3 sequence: CASSEALTGVEAFF. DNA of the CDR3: TGTGCCAGCAGTGAAGCGCTTACGGGGGTTGAAGCTTTCTTT. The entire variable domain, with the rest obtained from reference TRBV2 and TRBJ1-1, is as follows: EPEVTQTPSHQVTQMGQEVILRCVPISNHLYFYWYRQILGQKVEFLVSFYNNEISEKSEIFDDQFSVERPDGSNFTLKIRSTKLEDSAMYFCASSEALTGVEAFFGQGTRLTVV.

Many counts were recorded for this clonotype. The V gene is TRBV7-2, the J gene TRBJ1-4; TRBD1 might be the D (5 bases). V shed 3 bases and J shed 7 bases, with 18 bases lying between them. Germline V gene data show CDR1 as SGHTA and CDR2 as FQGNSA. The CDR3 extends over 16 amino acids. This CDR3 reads CASSFGANPIGEKLFF. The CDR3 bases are TGTGCCAGCAGCTTTGGGGCTAACCCCATCGGTGAAAAACTGTTTTTT.

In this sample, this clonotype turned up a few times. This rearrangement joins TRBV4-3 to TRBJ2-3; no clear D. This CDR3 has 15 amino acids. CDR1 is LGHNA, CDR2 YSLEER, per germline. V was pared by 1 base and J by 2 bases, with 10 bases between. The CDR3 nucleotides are TGCGCCAGCAGCCAAGCCTTGGCCTTCACAGATACGCAGTATTTT. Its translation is CASSQALAFTDTQYF.

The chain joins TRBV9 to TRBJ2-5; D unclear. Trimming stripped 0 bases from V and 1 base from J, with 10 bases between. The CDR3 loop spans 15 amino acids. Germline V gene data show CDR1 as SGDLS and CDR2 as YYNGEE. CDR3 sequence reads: CASSVEVNAQETQYF. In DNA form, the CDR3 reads TGTGCCAGCAGCGTAGAGGTGAACGCCCAAGAGACCCAGTACTTC.

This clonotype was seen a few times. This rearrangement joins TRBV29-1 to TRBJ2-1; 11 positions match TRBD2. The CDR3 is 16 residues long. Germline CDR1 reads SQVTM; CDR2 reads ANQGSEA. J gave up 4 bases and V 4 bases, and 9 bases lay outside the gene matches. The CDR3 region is CSVGLFLAGGYNEQFF. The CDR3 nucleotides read TGCAGCGTTGGCCTCTTCCTAGCGGGAGGTTACAATGAGCAGTTCTTC.

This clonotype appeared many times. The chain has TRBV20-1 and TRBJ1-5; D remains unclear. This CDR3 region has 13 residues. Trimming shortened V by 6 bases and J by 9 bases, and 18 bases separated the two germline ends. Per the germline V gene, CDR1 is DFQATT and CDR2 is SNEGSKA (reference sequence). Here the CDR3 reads CSAHLEGLLPQHF. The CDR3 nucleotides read TGCAGTGCCCACTTGGAGGGTCTCTTGCCCCAGCATTTT.

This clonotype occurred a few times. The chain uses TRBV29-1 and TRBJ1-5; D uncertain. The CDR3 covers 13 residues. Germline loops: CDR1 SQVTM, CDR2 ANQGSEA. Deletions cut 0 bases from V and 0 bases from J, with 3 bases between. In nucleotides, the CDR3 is TGCAGCGTTGAAGATGGTAGCAATCAGCCCCAGCATTTT. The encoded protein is CSVEDGSNQPQHF.

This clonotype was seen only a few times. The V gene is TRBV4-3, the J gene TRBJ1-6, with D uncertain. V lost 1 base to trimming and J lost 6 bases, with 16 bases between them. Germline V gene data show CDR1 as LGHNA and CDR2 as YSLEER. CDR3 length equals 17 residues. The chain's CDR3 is CASSQVLDPSLNSPLHF. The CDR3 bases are TGCGCCAGCAGCCAAGTGTTAGACCCGTCACTTAATTCACCCCTCCACTTT.

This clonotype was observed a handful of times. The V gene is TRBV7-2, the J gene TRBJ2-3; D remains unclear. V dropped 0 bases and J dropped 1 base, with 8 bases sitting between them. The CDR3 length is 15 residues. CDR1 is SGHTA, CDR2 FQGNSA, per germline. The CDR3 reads CASSLAGKGTDTQYF. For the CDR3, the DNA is TGTGCCAGCAGCTTAGCGGGAAAGGGCACAGATACGCAGTATTTT.

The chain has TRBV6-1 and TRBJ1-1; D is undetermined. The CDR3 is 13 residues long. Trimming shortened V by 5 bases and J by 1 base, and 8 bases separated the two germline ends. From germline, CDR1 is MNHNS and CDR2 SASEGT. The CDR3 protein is CASSMTENTEAFF. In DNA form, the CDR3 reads TGTGCCAGCAGTATGACCGAGAACACTGAAGCTTTCTTT.

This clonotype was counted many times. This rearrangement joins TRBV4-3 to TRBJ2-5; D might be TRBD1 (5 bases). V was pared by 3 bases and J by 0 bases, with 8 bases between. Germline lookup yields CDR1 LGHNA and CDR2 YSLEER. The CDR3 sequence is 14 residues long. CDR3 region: CASSQGPNQETQYF. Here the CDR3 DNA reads TGCGCCAGCAGCCAGGGGCCAAACCAAGAGACCCAGTACTTC.

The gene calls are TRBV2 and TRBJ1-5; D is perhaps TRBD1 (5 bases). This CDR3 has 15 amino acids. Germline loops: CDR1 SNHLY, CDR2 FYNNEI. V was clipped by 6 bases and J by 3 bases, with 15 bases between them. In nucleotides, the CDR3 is TGTGCCAGCAGGCCCAGGGTGTGGGACAATCAGCCCCAGCATTTT. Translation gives CASRPRVWDNQPQHF.

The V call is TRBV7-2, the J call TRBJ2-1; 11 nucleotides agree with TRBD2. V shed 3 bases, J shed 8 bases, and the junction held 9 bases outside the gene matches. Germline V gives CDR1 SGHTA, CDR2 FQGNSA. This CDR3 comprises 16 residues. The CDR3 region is CASSLTGTSGFDEQFF. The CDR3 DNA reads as TGTGCCAGCAGCTTGACCGGGACTAGCGGCTTCGATGAGCAGTTCTTC.

For the CDR3, the DNA is TGTGCCATCAGTGGGACAGGGTACGCCTACGAGCAGTACTTC. It is translated as CAISGTGYAYEQYF. V is TRBV10-3 and J is TRBJ2-7; 8 nucleotides line up with TRBD1. Germline assignment: CDR1 ENHRY and CDR2 SYGVKD. The CDR3 sequence is 14 residues long. J lost 2 bases, V lost 4 bases, and 4 bases had no gene match.

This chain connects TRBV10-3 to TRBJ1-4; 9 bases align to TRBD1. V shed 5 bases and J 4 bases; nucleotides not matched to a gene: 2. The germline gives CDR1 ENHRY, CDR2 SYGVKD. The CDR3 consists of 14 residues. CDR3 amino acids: CAISSTGGNEKLFF. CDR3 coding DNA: TGTGCCATCAGTTCGACAGGGGGTAATGAAAAACTGTTTTTT.

The DNA for the CDR3 is TGTGCCAGCAGCTCCGATGGGACAACCTACAATGAGCAGTTCTTC. Its translation: CASSSDGTTYNEQFF. The rearrangement uses TRBV9 and TRBJ2-1, with a tentative D call TRBD1 (6 bases). The CDR3 spans 15 residues. Trimming pared 4 bases from V and 2 bases from J, leaving 13 bases between. The germline V gene encodes CDR1 SGDLS and CDR2 YYNGEE.

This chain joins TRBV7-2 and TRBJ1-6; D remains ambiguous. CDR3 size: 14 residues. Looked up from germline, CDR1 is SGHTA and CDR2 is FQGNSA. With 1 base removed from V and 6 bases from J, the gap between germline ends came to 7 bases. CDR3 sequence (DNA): TGTGCCAGCAGCTTAGGGGCAGCTAATTCACCCCTCCACTTT. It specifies CASSLGAANSPLHF.

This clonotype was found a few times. CDR3 amino acids: CASRGEGVYGYTF. The CDR3, as DNA: TGTGCCAGCAGGGGGGAGGGGGTATATGGCTACACCTTC. The chain links TRBV25-1 to TRBJ1-2, with D possibly matching TRBD1 (6 bases). Germline V gene sequence: CDR1 MGHDK, CDR2 SYGVNS. With 6 bases removed from V and 5 bases from J, the gap between germline ends came to 13 bases. The CDR3 extends over 13 amino acids.